The rows below give T cell receptor beta chains drawn from one sample of a study of blood T cell repertoires in COVID-19. Assay used: immunoSEQ multiplex PCR; TCRdb lists only in-frame clones, some missing. The table shows 250,000 to 300,000 clones, with approximately 83% occurring only once. Sequenced input: PBMCs or T cells enriched from blood (not recorded which). The receptors here all came from a woman between 50 and 59 years old who had recovered from COVID-19. CDR3s include the opening cysteine and the closing phenylalanine or tryptophan. D genes are given only for firm matches. Clone size is not always given. Where it is, it says once, few, many or a class for expanded clones.

NA,TRBV19,NA,TRBJ2-7,TGTGCCAGTAGTTTCGGGATCGAGCAGTACTTC,CASSFGIEQYF
NA,TRBV30,TRBD1,TRBJ2-1,TGTGCCTGGAGTTACAGGGGTGGCGATGAGCAGTTCTTC,CAWSYRGGDEQFF
NA,TRBV14,NA,TRBJ1-1,TGTGCCAGCAGCCGAGTATACCCGAACACTGAAGCTTTCTTT,CASSRVYPNTEAFF
NA,TRBV2,TRBD2,TRBJ2-1,TGTGCCAGCAGTCCGCTAGCGGGAGGGGCGGATGAGCAGTTCTTC,CASSPLAGGADEQFF
NA,TRBV18,NA,TRBJ2-2,TGTGCCAGCTCACCATGGGCAGGGAACACCGGGGAGCTGTTTTTT,CASSPWAGNTGELFF
NA,TRBV7-2,NA,TRBJ2-1,TGTGCCAGCAGCTCCTCTGTCCAAGCTACACTAGGCAGGTTCTTC,CASSSSVQATLGRFF
NA,TRBV7-3,NA,TRBJ1-2,TGTGCCAGCAGCTTAACGTCGGGGAATGGCTACACCTTC,CASSLTSGNGYTF
NA,TRBV4-1,NA,TRBJ2-7,TGCGCCAGCAGCCCTGACTCCAGGGGCTCCTACGAGCAGTACTTC,CASSPDSRGSYEQYF
NA,TRBV27,NA,TRBJ1-5,TGTGCCAGCAGTTTACGAGGACAGCCCCAGCATTTT,CASSLRGQPQHF
NA,TRBV19,TRBD1,TRBJ1-2,TGTGCCAGTAGTGACCGGGACAGTACTGGCTACACCTTC,CASSDRDSTGYTF
NA,TRBV29-1,NA,TRBJ2-3,TGCAGCGTTGATGGTGGGAGAGGCCGTACGCAGTATTTT,CSVDGGRGRTQYF
NA,TRBV4-1,TRBD2,TRBJ2-1,TGCGCCAGCAGGGTCGGACTAGCGACCTACAATGAGCAGTTCTTC,CASRVGLATYNEQFF
NA,TRBV6-1,NA,TRBJ2-7,TGTGCCAGCAGTGAGTTCGTCGATAGCTCCTACGAGCAGTACTTC,CASSEFVDSSYEQYF
NA,TRBV6-1,TRBD1,TRBJ2-1,TGTGCCAGCAGTGAATTTATTAGTGGGACAGGGGGCTCCTACAATGAGCAGTTCTTC,CASSEFISGTGGSYNEQFF
NA,TRBV15,NA,TRBJ1-3,TGTGCCACCAGCATAGGGCGGGGGACTGGAAACACCATATATTTT,CATSIGRGTGNTIYF
NA,TRBV6-5,TRBD1,TRBJ1-2,TGTGCCAGCAAAATTAGGGACAGGGCCCTAGTTGGCTACACCTTC,CASKIRDRALVGYTF
NA,TRBV10-3,TRBD1,TRBJ2-3,TGTGCCATCAGTGACCGGGACAGAAAGGGCACAGATACGCAGTATTTT,CAISDRDRKGTDTQYF
NA,TRBV7-9,NA,TRBJ2-5,TGTGCCAGCAGCTTAGGGGGGACTTTGCTTCAAGAGACCCAGTACTTC,CASSLGGTLLQETQYF
NA,TRBV10-3,NA,TRBJ1-5,TGTGCCATCATTCGTTATCAGCCCCAGCATTTT,CAIIRYQPQHF
few,TRBV27,TRBD1,TRBJ2-2,TGTGCCAGCACTAACCTAGGGGCAGGGGGTAACACCGGGGAGCTGTTTTTT,CASTNLGAGGNTGELFF
NA,TRBV18,NA,TRBJ1-1,TGTGCCAGCTCACTACAATTCGAAGCTTTCTTT,CASSLQFEAFF
NA,TRBV2,TRBD1,TRBJ2-5,TGTGCCAGCCACCTCGGACAGGGAATCCAAGAGACCCAGTACTTC,CASHLGQGIQETQYF
few,TRBV6-5,TRBD2,TRBJ2-1,TGTGCCAGCAGTTACCTAGCGGGGTACAATGAGCAGTTCTTC,CASSYLAGYNEQFF
NA,TRBV27,TRBD1,TRBJ2-7,TGTGCCAGCAAATTTATGGGGACAGGCCTCTACGAGCAGTACTTC,CASKFMGTGLYEQYF
NA,TRBV3-1/TRBV3-2,TRBD1,TRBJ1-6,TGTGCCAGCAGCCCCCTAGCCCGGACAGGGTATAGTTCACCCCTCCACTTT,CASSPLARTGYSSPLHF
NA,TRBV5-4,TRBD2,TRBJ2-6,TGTGCCAGCAGCTATGTAGCGGGAGCGGGGGCCAACGTCCTGACTTTC,CASSYVAGAGANVLTF
NA,TRBV12-3/TRBV12-4,NA,TRBJ2-7,TGTGCCAGCAGTCCCGGGGCGGGGGAGCAGTACTTC,CASSPGAGEQYF